This T cell receptor (beta chain) was sequenced in a study of blood T cell repertoires in COVID-19. About the research overall: COVID-19 samples collected from the United States, Italy and Spain covered acute and convalescent phases.

CDR1 and CDR2 (germline): LNHDA, SQIVND (reference sequence). The V gene lost 7 bases and the J gene lost 2 bases, with 14 bases spanning the gap. The CDR3 sequence is 15 residues long. Original data processing: Estimated nucleated cell counts came from reference gene primer amplification. Produced via immunoSEQ multiplex PCR; TCRdb's table is partial and in-frame only. D and trimming come from the DNA, and the V and J calls and clone size come from that table. This table has over 80,000 clones, 70% to 90% appearing once. This clone occurred once. This chain connects TRBV19 to TRBJ2-2; D possibly corresponds to TRBD2 (5 bases). Sequencing was carried out using peripheral blood. The receptor was isolated from a human donor in a cohort sampled during active COVID-19. The DNA of the CDR3 is TGTGCCAGTACCCTCTCGGGGTCCAACACCGGGGAGCTGTTTTTT. This sequence encodes CASTLSGSNTGELFF.